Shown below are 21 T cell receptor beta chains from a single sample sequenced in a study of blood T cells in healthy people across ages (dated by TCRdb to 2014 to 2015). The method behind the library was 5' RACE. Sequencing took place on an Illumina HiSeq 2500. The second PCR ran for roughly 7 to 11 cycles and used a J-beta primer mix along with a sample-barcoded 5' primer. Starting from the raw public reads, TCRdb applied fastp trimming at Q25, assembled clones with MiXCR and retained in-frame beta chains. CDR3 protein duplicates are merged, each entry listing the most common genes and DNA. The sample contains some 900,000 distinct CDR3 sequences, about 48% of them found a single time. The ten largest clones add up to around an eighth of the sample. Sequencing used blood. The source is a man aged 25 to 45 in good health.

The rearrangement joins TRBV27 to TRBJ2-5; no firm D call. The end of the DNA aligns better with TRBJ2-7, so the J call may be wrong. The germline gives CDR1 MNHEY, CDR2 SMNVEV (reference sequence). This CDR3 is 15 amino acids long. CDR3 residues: CASSFLVSGTDEQYF. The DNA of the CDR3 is TGTGCCAGCAGTTTCCTAGTCTCTGGCACCGACGAGCAGTACTTC.

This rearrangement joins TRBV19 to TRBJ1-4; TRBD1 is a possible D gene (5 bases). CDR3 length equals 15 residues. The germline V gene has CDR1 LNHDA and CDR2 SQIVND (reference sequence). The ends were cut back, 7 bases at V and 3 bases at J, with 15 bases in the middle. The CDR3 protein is CASNGYGTANEKLFF. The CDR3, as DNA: TGTGCCAGTAATGGATACGGGACTGCTAATGAAAAACTGTTTTTT.

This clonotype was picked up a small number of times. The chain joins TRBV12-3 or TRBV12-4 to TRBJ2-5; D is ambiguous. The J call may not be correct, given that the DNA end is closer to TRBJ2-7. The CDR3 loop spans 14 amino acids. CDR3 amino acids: CASRLQGEINEQYF. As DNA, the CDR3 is TGTGCCAGCAGATTACAAGGAGAAATAAACGAGCAGTACTTC.

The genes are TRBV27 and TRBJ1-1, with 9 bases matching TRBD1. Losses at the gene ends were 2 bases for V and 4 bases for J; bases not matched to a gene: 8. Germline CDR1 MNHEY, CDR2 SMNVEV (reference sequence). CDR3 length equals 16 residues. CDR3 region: CASSLRGQGLGTEAFF. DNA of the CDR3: TGTGCCAGCAGTTTACGGGGACAGGGTTTGGGCACTGAAGCTTTCTTT.

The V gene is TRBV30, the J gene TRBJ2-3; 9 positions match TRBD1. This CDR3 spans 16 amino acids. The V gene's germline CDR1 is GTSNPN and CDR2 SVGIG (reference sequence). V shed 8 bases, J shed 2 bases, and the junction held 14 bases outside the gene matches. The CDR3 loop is CAGDIPGQGPTDTQYF. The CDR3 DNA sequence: TGTGCCGGCGATATTCCGGGACAGGGACCCACAGATACGCAGTATTTT.

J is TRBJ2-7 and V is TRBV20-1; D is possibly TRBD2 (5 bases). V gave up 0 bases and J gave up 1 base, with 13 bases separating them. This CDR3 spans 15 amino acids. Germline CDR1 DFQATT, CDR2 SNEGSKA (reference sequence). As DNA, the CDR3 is TGCAGTGCTAGAGAAACAATCGGCGGGTCCTACGAGCAGTACTTC. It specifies CSARETIGGSYEQYF.

The DNA of the CDR3 is TGTGCCAGCAGTGAAGCGTGGGGGCCTAACAATGAGCAGTTCTTC. As protein: CASSEAWGPNNEQFF. This chain uses TRBV2 with TRBJ2-1, with a tentative D call TRBD1 (6 bases). The CDR3 is made up of 15 amino acids. The V and J ends lost 0 bases and 5 bases respectively, with 11 bases between them. From germline, CDR1 is SNHLY and CDR2 FYNNEI.

CDR3 amino acids: CASRGGSLHTQYF. The CDR3 coding sequence is TGTGCCAGCAGGGGGGGGTCCCTTCATACGCAGTATTTT. The chain employs TRBV6-1 and TRBJ2-3, with 7 bases fitting TRBD2. Trimming took 6 bases from V and 7 from J; bases not matched to a gene: 7. The CDR3 contains 13 residues. Germline V CDR1 and CDR2: MNHNS, SASEGT.

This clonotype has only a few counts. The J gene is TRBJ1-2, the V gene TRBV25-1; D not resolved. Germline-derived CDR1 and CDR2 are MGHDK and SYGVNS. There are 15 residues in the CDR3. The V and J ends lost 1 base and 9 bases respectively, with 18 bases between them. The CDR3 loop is CASSELGGEEESYTF. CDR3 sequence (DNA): TGTGCCAGCAGTGAATTAGGAGGTGAGGAGGAAAGCTACACCTTC.

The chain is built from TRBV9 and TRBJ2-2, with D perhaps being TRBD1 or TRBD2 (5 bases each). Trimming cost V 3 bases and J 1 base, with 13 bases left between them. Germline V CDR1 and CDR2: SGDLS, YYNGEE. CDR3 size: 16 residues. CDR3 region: CASSAPGPQNTGELFF. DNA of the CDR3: TGTGCCAGCAGCGCCCCGGGACCGCAGAACACCGGGGAGCTGTTTTTT.

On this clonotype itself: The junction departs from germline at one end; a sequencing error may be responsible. CDR3 protein: CVSALAGFNQPQHF. The CDR3, as DNA: TGTGTCAGCGCGCTTGCCGGGTTCAATCAGCCCCAGCATTTT. The rearrangement links TRBV7-2 to TRBJ1-5; D unclear. The CDR3 contains 14 residues. Germline values: CDR1 SGHTA, CDR2 FQGNSA.

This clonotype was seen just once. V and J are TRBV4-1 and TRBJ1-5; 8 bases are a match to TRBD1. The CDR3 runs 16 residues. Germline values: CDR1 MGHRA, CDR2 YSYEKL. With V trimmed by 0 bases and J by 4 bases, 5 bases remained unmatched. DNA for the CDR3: TGCGCCAGCAGCCAAGAGGCAGGGGGCCTTAATCAGCCCCAGCATTTT. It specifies CASSQEAGGLNQPQHF.

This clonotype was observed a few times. CDR3 protein: CSGDTPSYEQYF. CDR3 DNA sequence: TGCAGCGGGGACACCCCCTCCTACGAGCAGTACTTC. The chain combines TRBV29-1 with TRBJ2-7; possible D gene TRBD1, 6 bases. The CDR3 runs to 12 residues. V shed 7 bases and J shed 0 bases, with 10 bases lying between them. Germline V gene sequence: CDR1 SQVTM, CDR2 ANQGSEA.

Here the CDR3 DNA reads TGTGCCAGCAGTTTGAGGGATTACAATGAGCAGTACTTC. Its protein is CASSLRDYNEQYF. This chain joins TRBV6-2 or TRBV6-3 and TRBJ2-1; D is perhaps TRBD2 (5 bases). The J call is in doubt because the DNA end fits TRBJ2-7 better. From germline, CDR1 is MNHEY and CDR2 SVGEGT. The CDR3 loop spans 13 amino acids.

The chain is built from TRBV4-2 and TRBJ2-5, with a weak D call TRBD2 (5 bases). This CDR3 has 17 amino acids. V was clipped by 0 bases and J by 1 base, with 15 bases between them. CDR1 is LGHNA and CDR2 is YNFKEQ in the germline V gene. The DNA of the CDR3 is TGTGCCAGCAGCCAAGAAGTAGCGCGGAGTGGCCAAGAGACCCAGTACTTC. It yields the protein CASSQEVARSGQETQYF.

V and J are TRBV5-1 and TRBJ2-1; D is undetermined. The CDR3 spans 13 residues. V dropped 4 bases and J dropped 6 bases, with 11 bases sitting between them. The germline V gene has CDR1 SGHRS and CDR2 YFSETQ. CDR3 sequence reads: CASSVGYGNEQFF. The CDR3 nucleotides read TGCGCCAGCAGCGTGGGGTACGGCAATGAGCAGTTCTTC.

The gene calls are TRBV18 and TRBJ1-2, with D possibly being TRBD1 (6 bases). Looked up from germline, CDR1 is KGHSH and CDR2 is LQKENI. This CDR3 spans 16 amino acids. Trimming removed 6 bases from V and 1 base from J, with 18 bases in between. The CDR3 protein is CASSPKPRGSNYGYTF. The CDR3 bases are TGTGCCAGCTCGCCAAAACCCAGGGGCAGTAACTATGGCTACACCTTC.

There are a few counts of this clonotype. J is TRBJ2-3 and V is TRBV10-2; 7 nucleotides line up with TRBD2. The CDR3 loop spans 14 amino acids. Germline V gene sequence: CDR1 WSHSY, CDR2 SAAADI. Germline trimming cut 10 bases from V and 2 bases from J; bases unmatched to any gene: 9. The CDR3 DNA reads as TGCGCCACCAGGGAGGGGATAAACACAGATACGCAGTATTTT. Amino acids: CATREGINTDTQYF.

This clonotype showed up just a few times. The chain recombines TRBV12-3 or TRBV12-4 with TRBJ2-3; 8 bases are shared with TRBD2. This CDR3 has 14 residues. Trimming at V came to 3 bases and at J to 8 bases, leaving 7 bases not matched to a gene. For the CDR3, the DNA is TGTGCCAGCAGTTTGGGGACTCTAGCGGGTACGCAGTATTTT. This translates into CASSLGTLAGTQYF.

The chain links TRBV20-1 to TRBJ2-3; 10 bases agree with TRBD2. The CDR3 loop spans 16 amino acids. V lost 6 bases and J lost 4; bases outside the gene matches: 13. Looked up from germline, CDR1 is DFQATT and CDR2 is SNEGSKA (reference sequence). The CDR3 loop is CSADSQLAGVSDTQYF. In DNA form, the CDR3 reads TGCAGTGCCGACTCCCAGCTAGCGGGGGTGTCAGATACGCAGTATTTT.

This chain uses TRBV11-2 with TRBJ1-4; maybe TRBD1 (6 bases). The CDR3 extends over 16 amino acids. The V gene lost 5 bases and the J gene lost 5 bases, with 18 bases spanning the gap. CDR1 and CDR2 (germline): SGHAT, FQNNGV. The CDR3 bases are TGTGCCAGCAGCCCAGTGGGGGGGCTGAAGAATGAAAAACTGTTTTTT. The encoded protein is CASSPVGGLKNEKLFF.